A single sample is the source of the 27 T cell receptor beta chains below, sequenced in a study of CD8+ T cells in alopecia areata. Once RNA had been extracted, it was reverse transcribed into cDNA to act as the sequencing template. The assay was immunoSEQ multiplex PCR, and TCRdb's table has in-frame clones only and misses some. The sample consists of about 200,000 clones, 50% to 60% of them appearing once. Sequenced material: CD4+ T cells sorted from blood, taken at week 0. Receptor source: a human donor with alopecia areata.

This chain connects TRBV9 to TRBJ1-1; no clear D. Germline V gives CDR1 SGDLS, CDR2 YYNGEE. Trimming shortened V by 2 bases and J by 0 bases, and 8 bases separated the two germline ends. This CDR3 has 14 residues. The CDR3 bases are TGTGCCAGCAGCGTGGATGCCATGAACACTGAAGCTTTCTTT. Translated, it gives CASSVDAMNTEAFF.

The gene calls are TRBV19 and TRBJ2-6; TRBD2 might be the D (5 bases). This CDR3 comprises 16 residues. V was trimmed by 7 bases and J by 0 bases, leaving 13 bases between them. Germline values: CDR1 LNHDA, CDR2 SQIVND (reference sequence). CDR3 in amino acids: CASTLRGSSGANVLTF. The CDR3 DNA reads TGTGCCAGTACCCTTCGTGGGAGCTCTGGGGCCAACGTCCTGACTTTC.

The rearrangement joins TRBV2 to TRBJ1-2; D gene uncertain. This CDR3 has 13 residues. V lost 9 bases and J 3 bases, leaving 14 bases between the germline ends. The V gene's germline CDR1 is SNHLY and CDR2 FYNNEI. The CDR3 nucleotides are TGTGCCAGGACCAAGAACACGGACTATGGCTACACCTTC. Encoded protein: CARTKNTDYGYTF.

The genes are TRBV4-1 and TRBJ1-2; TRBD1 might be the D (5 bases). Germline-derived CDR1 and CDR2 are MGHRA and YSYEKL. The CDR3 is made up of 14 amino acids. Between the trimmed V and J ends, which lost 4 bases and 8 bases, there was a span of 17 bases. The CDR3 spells CASSPGVGESGYTF. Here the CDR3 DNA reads TGCGCCAGCAGCCCTGGGGTAGGGGAATCGGGCTACACCTTC.

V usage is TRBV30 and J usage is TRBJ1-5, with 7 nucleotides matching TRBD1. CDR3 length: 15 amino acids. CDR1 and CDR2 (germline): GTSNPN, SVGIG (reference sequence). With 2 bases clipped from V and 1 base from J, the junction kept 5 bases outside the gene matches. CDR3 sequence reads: CAWSRQGWSNQPQHF. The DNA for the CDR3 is TGTGCCTGGAGTCGACAGGGTTGGAGCAATCAGCCCCAGCATTTT.

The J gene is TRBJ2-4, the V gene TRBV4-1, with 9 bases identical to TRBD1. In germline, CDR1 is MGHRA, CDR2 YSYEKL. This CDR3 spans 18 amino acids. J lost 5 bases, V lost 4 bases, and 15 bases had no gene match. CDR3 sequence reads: CASSLTHRGPSSQNIQYF. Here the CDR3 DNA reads TGCGCCAGCAGCCTTACCCACAGGGGGCCGAGCTCCCAAAACATTCAGTACTTC.

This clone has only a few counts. CDR3 loop: CASFLRADTQYF. The CDR3 DNA reads TGTGCCAGCTTTCTCAGGGCAGATACGCAGTATTTT. The V call is TRBV11-2, the J call TRBJ2-3; TRBD1 is a possible D gene (5 bases). The CDR3 sequence is 12 residues long. V was cut by 8 bases and J by 4 bases, with 10 bases left in between. Looked up from germline, CDR1 is SGHAT and CDR2 is FQNNGV.

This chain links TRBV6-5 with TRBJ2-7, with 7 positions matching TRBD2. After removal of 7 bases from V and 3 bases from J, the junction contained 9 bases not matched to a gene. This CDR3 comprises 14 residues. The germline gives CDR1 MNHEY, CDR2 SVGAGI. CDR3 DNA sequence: TGTGCCAGCAAACCGGGACTATCGAACTACGAGCAGTACTTC. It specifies CASKPGLSNYEQYF.

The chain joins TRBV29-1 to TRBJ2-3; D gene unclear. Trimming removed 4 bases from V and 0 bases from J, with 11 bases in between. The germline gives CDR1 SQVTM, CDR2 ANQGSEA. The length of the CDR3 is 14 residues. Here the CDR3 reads CSVARSTSTDTQYF. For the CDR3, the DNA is TGCAGCGTTGCGAGGTCCACTAGCACAGATACGCAGTATTTT.

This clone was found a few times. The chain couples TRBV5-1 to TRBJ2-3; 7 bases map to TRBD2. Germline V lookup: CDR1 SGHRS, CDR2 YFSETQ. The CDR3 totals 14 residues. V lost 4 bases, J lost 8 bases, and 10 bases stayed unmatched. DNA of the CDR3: TGCGCCAGCAGCATGAGTCTAGGCGGGAGTACGCAGTATTTT. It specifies CASSMSLGGSTQYF. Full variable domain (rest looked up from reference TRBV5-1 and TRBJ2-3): KAGVTQTPRYLIKTRGQQVTLSCSPISGHRSVSWYQQTPGQGLQFLFEYFSETQRNKGNFPGRFSGRQFSNSRSEMNVSTLELGDSALYLCASSMSLGGSTQYFGPGTRLTVL.

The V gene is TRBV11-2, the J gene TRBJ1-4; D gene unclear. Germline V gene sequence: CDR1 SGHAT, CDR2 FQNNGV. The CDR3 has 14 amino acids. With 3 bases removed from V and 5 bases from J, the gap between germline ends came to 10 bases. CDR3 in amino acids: CASSFWDRNEKLFF. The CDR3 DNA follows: TGTGCCAGCAGCTTCTGGGATCGAAATGAAAAACTGTTTTTT.

CDR3 residues: CASSQEWTASSYEQYF. CDR3 coding DNA: TGCGCCAGCAGCCAAGAGTGGACGGCCTCGTCCTACGAGCAGTACTTC. V and J are TRBV4-1 and TRBJ2-7; the D is unclear. Deletions cut 0 bases from V and 1 base from J, with 13 bases between. Looked up from germline, CDR1 is MGHRA and CDR2 is YSYEKL. The CDR3 totals 16 residues.

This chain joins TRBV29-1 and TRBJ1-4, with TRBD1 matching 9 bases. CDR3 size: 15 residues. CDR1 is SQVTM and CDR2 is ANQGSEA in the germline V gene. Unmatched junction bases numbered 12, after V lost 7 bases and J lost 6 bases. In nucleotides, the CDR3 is TGCAGCGCCCGACTAACAGGGGGCAGGGATGAAAAACTGTTTTTT. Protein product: CSARLTGGRDEKLFF.

This chain's CDR3 is CASSYSYDSNQPQHF. In DNA form, the CDR3 reads TGTGCCAGCAGTTACTCGTATGATAGCAATCAGCCCCAGCATTTT. The chain links TRBV6-5 to TRBJ1-5; D uncertain. Germline CDR1 is MNHEY and CDR2 is SVGAGI. This CDR3 has 15 amino acids. V was shortened by 0 bases and J by 0 bases, with 6 bases between the two germline ends.

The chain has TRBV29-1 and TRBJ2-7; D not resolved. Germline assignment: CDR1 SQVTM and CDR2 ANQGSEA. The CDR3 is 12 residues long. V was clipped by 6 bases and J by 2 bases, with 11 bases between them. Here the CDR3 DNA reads TGCAGCGTGGTCAGGAACACCTACGAGCAGTACTTC. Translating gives CSVVRNTYEQYF.

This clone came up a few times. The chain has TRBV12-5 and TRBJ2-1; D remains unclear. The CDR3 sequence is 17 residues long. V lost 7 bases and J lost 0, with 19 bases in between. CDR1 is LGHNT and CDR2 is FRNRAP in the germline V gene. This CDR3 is CASENILEKSSYNEQFF. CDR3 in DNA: TGTGCTAGTGAGAACATCTTGGAGAAGAGCTCCTACAATGAGCAGTTCTTC.

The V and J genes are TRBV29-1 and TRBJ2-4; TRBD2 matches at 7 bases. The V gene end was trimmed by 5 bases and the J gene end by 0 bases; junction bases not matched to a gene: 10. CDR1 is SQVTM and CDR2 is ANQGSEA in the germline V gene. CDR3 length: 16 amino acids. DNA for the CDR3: TGCAGCGTTACCACGGGGACTAAACTAGCCAAAAACATTCAGTACTTC. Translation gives CSVTTGTKLAKNIQYF.

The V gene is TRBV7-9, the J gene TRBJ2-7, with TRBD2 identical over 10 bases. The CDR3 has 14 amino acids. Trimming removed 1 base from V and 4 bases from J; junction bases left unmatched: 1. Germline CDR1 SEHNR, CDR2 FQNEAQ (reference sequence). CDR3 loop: CASSLGSGRYEQYF. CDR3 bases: TGTGCCAGCAGCTTAGGTAGCGGGAGGTACGAGCAGTACTTC.

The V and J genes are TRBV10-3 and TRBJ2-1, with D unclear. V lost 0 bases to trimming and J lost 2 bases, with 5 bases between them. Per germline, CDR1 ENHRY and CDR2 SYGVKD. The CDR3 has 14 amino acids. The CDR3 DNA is TGTGCCATCAGTGAGTCTGTCACCTACAATGAGCAGTTCTTC. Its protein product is CAISESVTYNEQFF.

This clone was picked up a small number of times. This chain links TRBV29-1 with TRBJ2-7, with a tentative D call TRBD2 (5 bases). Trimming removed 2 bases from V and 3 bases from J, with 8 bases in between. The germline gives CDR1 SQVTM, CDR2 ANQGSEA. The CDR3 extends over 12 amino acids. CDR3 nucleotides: TGCAGCGTTGAAAAAGAGGGCTACGAGCAGTACTTC. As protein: CSVEKEGYEQYF.

CDR3 bases: TGTGCCACCAGCAGAGAAGCAGGCTCGAACACCGGGGAGCTGTTTTTT. It translates to CATSREAGSNTGELFF. V usage is TRBV15 and J usage is TRBJ2-2; D is uncertain. The CDR3 has 16 amino acids. Trimming cost V 0 bases and J 0 bases, with 8 bases left between them. Looked up from germline, CDR1 is LNHNV and CDR2 is YYDKDF (reference sequence).

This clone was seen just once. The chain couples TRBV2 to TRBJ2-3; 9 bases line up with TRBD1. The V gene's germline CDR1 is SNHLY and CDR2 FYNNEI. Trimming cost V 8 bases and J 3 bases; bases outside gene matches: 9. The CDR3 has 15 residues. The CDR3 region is CASGNPGQGTDTQYF. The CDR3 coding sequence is TGTGCCAGCGGTAATCCGGGACAGGGTACAGATACGCAGTATTTT.

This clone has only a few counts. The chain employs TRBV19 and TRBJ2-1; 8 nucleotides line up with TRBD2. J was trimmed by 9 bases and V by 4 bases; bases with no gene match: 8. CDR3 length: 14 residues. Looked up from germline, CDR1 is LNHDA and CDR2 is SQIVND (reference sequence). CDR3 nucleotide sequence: TGTGCCAGTAGTACAGGACTAGCCGGGGGTGAGCAGTTCTTC. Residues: CASSTGLAGGEQFF.

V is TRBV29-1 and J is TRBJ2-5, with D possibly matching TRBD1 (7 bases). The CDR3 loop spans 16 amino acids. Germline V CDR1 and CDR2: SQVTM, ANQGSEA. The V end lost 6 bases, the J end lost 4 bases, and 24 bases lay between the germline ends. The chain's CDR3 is CSVPTRVTGRPETQYF. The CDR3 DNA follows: TGCAGCGTCCCCACGAGGGTGACAGGGAGGCCAGAGACCCAGTACTTC. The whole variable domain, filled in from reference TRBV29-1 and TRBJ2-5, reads SAVISQKPSRDICQRGTSLTIQCQVDSQVTMMFWYRQQPGQSLTLIATANQGSEATYESGFVIDKFPISRPNLTFSTLTVSNMSPEDSSIYLCSVPTRVTGRPETQYFGPGTRLLVL.

The CDR3 DNA reads as TGTGCCTGGACAAGCGGGATGTCCATGAACACTGAAGCTTTCTTT. Amino acid sequence: CAWTSGMSMNTEAFF. This chain links TRBV30 with TRBJ1-1; D is undetermined. Trimming removed 4 bases at V and 0 bases at J, with 15 bases between. Germline-derived CDR1 and CDR2 are GTSNPN and SVGIG (reference sequence). This CDR3 spans 15 amino acids.

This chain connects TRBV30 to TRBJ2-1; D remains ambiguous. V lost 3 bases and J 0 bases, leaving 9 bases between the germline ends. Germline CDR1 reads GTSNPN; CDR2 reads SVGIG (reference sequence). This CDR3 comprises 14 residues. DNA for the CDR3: TGTGCCTGGAGAGCGCAGAGCTCCTACAATGAGCAGTTCTTC. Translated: CAWRAQSSYNEQFF.

Written as DNA, the CDR3 is TGTGCCTGGGGTCAGGGGGGGAGGAGGGTAACTGAAGCTTTCTTT. Translating gives CAWGQGGRRVTEAFF. This chain links TRBV30 with TRBJ1-1, with TRBD1 matching over 7 bases. With 5 bases clipped from V and 5 bases from J, the junction kept 14 bases outside the gene matches. The CDR3 consists of 15 residues. Germline assignment: CDR1 GTSNPN and CDR2 SVGIG (reference sequence).